These 5 T cell receptor beta chains originate from one sample sequenced in a study of post-analysis software for immune sequencing data. No antigens are known for them. Incorporated into the TCR beta cDNA libraries were unique molecular identifiers, which served to reduce PCR and sequencing biases. TCRdb independently ran MiXCR on the PCR reads; one entry per CDR3 protein. The table includes 750,000 to 950,000 distinct CDR3 sequences, 53% detected once. Points from the study as a whole: Among five TRBV segments more frequent in patients than controls were TRBV5-6, TRBV5-1 and TRBV20-1.

Material for sequencing was blood. The receptors stem from a girl aged 10 to 17 with multiple sclerosis.

The chain has TRBV7-6 and TRBJ2-7, with D possibly being TRBD1 (6 bases). CDR3 size: 17 residues. V lost 0 bases, J lost 3 bases, and 18 bases lay in between. The germline CDR1 and CDR2 sequences are SGHVS and FNYEAQ. DNA of the CDR3: TGTGCCAGCAGCTTAGCTTCCGTGGGGGCCGCAAGCTACGAGCAGTACTTC. Translated, it gives CASSLASVGAASYEQYF.

The V gene is TRBV7-8, the J gene TRBJ1-4; tentatively, D is TRBD1 (6 bases). The CDR3 length is 15 residues. V dropped 5 bases and J dropped 0 bases, with 10 bases sitting between them. Per the germline V gene, CDR1 is SGHVS and CDR2 is FQNEAQ. The CDR3 bases are TGTGCCAGCAGCCGGACAGACGCAACTAATGAAAAACTGTTTTTT. Translating it yields CASSRTDATNEKLFF.

This chain links TRBV29-1 with TRBJ2-5; perhaps TRBD1 as D (6 bases). Germline V gene data show CDR1 as SQVTM and CDR2 as ANQGSEA. The CDR3 covers 12 residues. Trimming took off 4 bases at V and 5 bases at J, with 11 bases between the two ends. This CDR3 is CSVAPGAETQYF. DNA of the CDR3: TGCAGCGTTGCTCCAGGGGCTGAGACCCAGTACTTC.

The chain recombines TRBV5-1 with TRBJ2-1; D is perhaps TRBD1 (6 bases). This CDR3 spans 16 amino acids. The V gene lost 1 base and the J gene lost 3 bases, with 14 bases spanning the gap. Germline CDR1 SGHRS, CDR2 YFSETQ. CDR3 nucleotides: TGCGCCAGCAGCTTGTCCTATCAGGGGATCTACAATGAGCAGTTCTTC. Translating it yields CASSLSYQGIYNEQFF. The full variable domain, completed using reference TRBV5-1 and TRBJ2-1, is KAGVTQTPRYLIKTRGQQVTLSCSPISGHRSVSWYQQTPGQGLQFLFEYFSETQRNKGNFPGRFSGRQFSNSRSEMNVSTLELGDSALYLCASSLSYQGIYNEQFFGPGTRLTVL.

The J gene is TRBJ2-3, the V gene TRBV7-2, with D perhaps matching TRBD2 (7 bases). This CDR3 spans 16 amino acids. The germline V gene encodes CDR1 SGHTA and CDR2 FQGNSA. Deletions cut 0 bases from V and 5 bases from J, with 15 bases between. The CDR3 bases are TGTGCCAGCAGCTTAGCCCGGGGGGCCTTCGGAGATACGCAGTATTTT. Its protein product is CASSLARGAFGDTQYF. Variable domain in full (rest from reference TRBV7-2 and TRBJ2-3): GAGVSQSPSNKVTEKGKDVELRCDPISGHTALYWYRQSLGQGLEFLIYFQGNSAPDKSGLPSDRFSAERTGGSVSTLTIQRTQQEDSAVYLCASSLARGAFGDTQYFGPGTRLTVL.